The entry below gives a single T cell receptor beta chain sequence along with its context. Its antigen is unidentified. Germline V CDR1 and CDR2: SGHRS, YFSETQ. This CDR3 region has 15 residues. Trimming stripped 7 bases from V and 0 bases from J, with 13 bases between. These data originate in a study of cytomegalovirus exposure and HLA in healthy donors. The study, taken as a whole, reports: CMV antigen specificity was confirmed in vitro for three CMV-associated chains.

Assay: immunoSEQ multiplex PCR; the TCRdb copy retains only in-frame clones and omits some. Altogether about 140,000 clones are present, 70% to 90% being singletons, with the ten largest covering about 7.9%. This sequence was found in a woman younger than 30 in good health and CMV-seropositive. The chain has TRBV5-1 and TRBJ2-2; D not certain. The sequencing sample was made of PBMCs. The CDR3 region is CASSFGQTNTGELFF. The CDR3 DNA is TGCGCCAGCTCCTTTGGGCAGACGAACACCGGGGAGCTGTTTTTT.